The text below deals with one TCR beta chain. What it binds is unknown. The entry originates in a study of T-cell memory formation after mild COVID-19. A single record per CDR3 protein comes from TCRdb applying MiXCR to the 5' RACE reads. In the table there are some 330,000 distinct CDR3 sequences, 20% to 25% of which are singletons. Points from the study as a whole: Day 15 to 85 contracting clones showed balanced CD4/CD8; later expanders leaned CD4+. Mostly located in CM and EM were contracting CD4+ clones, with contracting CD8+ clones located in EMRA.

Germline CDR1 SGDLS, CDR2 YYNGEE. The germline V and J ends were trimmed by 0 bases and 0 bases, with 7 bases remaining between them. The CDR3 runs to 14 residues. Sequencing was performed on PBMCs or a T cell subset sorted from them (not recorded which). The receptor's source is an adult woman who had mild COVID-19 (a few samples of this study predate the infection). Cell type and time point are not known. The rearrangement uses TRBV9 and TRBJ2-7; D is unclear. The CDR3 DNA reads as TGTGCCAGCAGCGTAGAAGGAAGCTCCTACGAGCAGTACTTC. It encodes CASSVEGSSYEQYF.